The T cell receptor (beta chain) under discussion was sequenced for a study of CD8 T cells in ankylosing spondylitis. Looked up from germline, CDR1 is DFQATT and CDR2 is SNEGSKA (reference sequence). The CDR3 covers 14 residues. Deletions cut 1 base from V and 0 bases from J, with 10 bases between. TCRdb independently ran MiXCR on the 5' RACE reads; one entry per CDR3 protein. The data contain 250,000 or so distinct CDR3 sequences, about 10% of them singletons. This clonotype was observed at least ten times. V is TRBV20-1 and J is TRBJ2-7; D unresolved. Specimen: blood, either unsorted or a sorted T cell fraction (not recorded which). The clonotype comes from a male donor with ankylosing spondylitis or in good health (not recorded which). The CDR3 DNA follows: TGCAGTGCTAGAGGCCTCAGGAACTCCTACGAGCAGTACTTC. It translates to CSARGLRNSYEQYF.